The rows below give T cell receptor beta chains drawn from one sample of a study of blood T cell repertoires in COVID-19. This table comes from immunoSEQ multiplex PCR, and its TCRdb copy is limited to in-frame clones, with some not included. The table includes 150,000 to 200,000 clones, about 88% detected once. The source material was peripheral blood. These receptors were taken from a human donor in a cohort sampled during active COVID-19. CDR3s include the opening cysteine and the closing phenylalanine or tryptophan. D genes are given only for firm matches. Rows may omit the clone size; those that give it use once, few, many or a size class.

len,v_gene,d_gene,abundance,j_gene,CDR3aa,CDR3nt
15,TRBV5-1,.,.,TRBJ2-1,CASSLAPNSYNEQFF,TGCGCCAGCAGCTTGGCCCCCAACTCCTACAATGAGCAGTTCTTC
14,TRBV6-1,TRBD2,few,TRBJ2-2,CASSETSNTGELFF,TGTGCCAGCAGTGAGACTAGCAACACCGGGGAGCTGTTTTTT
18,TRBV15,.,.,TRBJ1-6,CATSRDLLQEGRNSPLHF,TGTGCCACCAGCAGAGATCTCTTACAGGAGGGGAGGAATTCACCCCTCCACTTT
13,TRBV5-1,TRBD1,few,TRBJ1-2,CASSLGAGGGYTF,TGCGCCAGCAGCTTGGGGGCAGGGGGTGGCTACACCTTC
11,TRBV29-1,TRBD1,once,TRBJ1-2,CSAQGAYGYTF,TGCAGCGCACAGGGGGCCTATGGCTACACCTTC
16,TRBV27,TRBD2,.,TRBJ2-1,CASSHGTTSSYNEQFF,TGTGCCAGCAGTCATGGGACTACAAGCTCCTACAATGAGCAGTTCTTC
14,TRBV7-9,.,once,TRBJ2-2,CASSIIRNTGELFF,TGTGCCAGCAGCATTATTAGGAACACCGGGGAGCTGTTTTTT
15,TRBV7-6,TRBD2,.,TRBJ2-2,CASSLSGGNAGELFF,TGTGCCAGCAGCTTAAGCGGGGGAAATGCCGGGGAGCTGTTTTTT
13,TRBV5-1,TRBD1,.,TRBJ1-1,CASSSTGYVEAFF,TGCGCCAGCAGCTCGACAGGGTATGTTGAAGCTTTCTTT
16,TRBV5-1,TRBD2,once,TRBJ2-1,CASSSGFRGSWNEQFF,TGCGCCAGCAGTTCGGGGTTTCGCGGGAGTTGGAATGAGCAGTTCTTC